The 13 T cell receptor beta chains listed next were all sequenced from one sample in a study of sequential checkpoint blockade in melanoma. Some clones are missing from TCRdb's copy, which holds only in-frame ones; the method was immunoSEQ multiplex PCR. The table has 25,000 to 30,000 clones, under 85% seen once. The treatment was: randomized to nivolumab then ipilimumab (arm A) or the reverse (arm B). The sample was CD8+ T cells sorted from blood (inferred from file names), taken from a patient given nivolumab and ipilimumab in sequence. These receptors originate from a human donor with melanoma.

The rearrangement joins TRBV19 to TRBJ1-1; 10 bases map to TRBD1. The CDR3 spans 17 residues. Germline CDR1 reads LNHDA; CDR2 reads SQIVND (reference sequence). V trimming: 3 bases; J trimming: 0 bases; junction bases outside the gene matches: 7. The CDR3 loop is CASSIPGQGPMNTEAFF. In DNA, the CDR3 is TGTGCCAGTAGTATCCCGGGACAGGGGCCTATGAACACTGAAGCTTTCTTT.

The chain joins TRBV5-6 to TRBJ1-1; possibly TRBD1 for D (5 bases). CDR1 and CDR2 from the germline V gene are SGHDT and YYEEEE. The ends were cut back, 0 bases at V and 9 bases at J, with 9 bases in the middle. The length of the CDR3 is 12 residues. The CDR3: CASSLGRGQAFF. CDR3 bases: TGTGCCAGCAGCTTGGGGAGGGGACAAGCTTTCTTT.

This clone was seen only once. The chain carries TRBV7-8 and TRBJ2-3, with D unresolved. Germline V CDR1 and CDR2: SGHVS, FQNEAQ. V lost 1 base and J lost 0, with 8 bases in between. This CDR3 has 15 amino acids. DNA for the CDR3: TGTGCCAGCAGCTTAGTACCCGGGAGCACAGATACGCAGTATTTT. This encodes CASSLVPGSTDTQYF.

The chain has TRBV27 and TRBJ1-5; D remains unclear. Trimming stripped 1 base from V and 3 bases from J, with 10 bases between. The CDR3 is made up of 15 amino acids. Germline assignment: CDR1 MNHEY and CDR2 SMNVEV (reference sequence). Here the CDR3 DNA reads TGTGCCAGCAGTTTATTTGCGGGCATCAATCAGCCCCAGCATTTT. Protein sequence: CASSLFAGINQPQHF.

The V and J genes are TRBV7-3 and TRBJ2-7; D possibly corresponds to TRBD1 (6 bases). Trimming removed 2 bases at V and 7 bases at J, with 12 bases between. The CDR3 spans 13 residues. Germline CDR1 SGHTA, CDR2 FQGTGA. CDR3: CASSLGPGEEQYF. In DNA, the CDR3 is TGTGCCAGCAGCTTAGGCCCAGGGGAAGAGCAGTACTTC.

The V gene is TRBV9, the J gene TRBJ1-6; D uncertain. V was pared by 3 bases and J by 13 bases, with 29 bases between. The CDR3 runs 18 residues. Germline V CDR1 and CDR2: SGDLS, YYNGEE. CDR3 sequence: CASSGRRTTGPMERPLHF. CDR3 bases: TGTGCCAGCAGCGGTCGACGGACTACCGGGCCAATGGAGCGCCCCCTCCACTTT.

The chain combines TRBV11-2 with TRBJ2-7, with 11 bases that match TRBD2. V lost 6 bases to trimming and J lost 3 bases; unmatched junction nucleotides: 4. The CDR3 covers 14 residues. Germline CDR1 and CDR2: SGHAT and FQNNGV. CDR3 in DNA: TGTGCCAGCAGGTATACTAGCGGGAGCTACGAGCAGTACTTC. It codes for CASRYTSGSYEQYF.

The rearrangement links TRBV7-6 to TRBJ2-7, with TRBD1 matching 7 bases. Losses at the gene ends were 3 bases for V and 4 bases for J; bases not matched to a gene: 6. The CDR3 contains 14 residues. Germline loops: CDR1 SGHVS, CDR2 FNYEAQ. The chain's CDR3 is CASSLGAGGYEQYF. Here the CDR3 DNA reads TGTGCCAGCAGCTTGGGGGCAGGGGGATACGAGCAGTACTTC.

The J gene is TRBJ1-1, the V gene TRBV6-4, with a possible D match to TRBD1 (5 bases). The CDR3 covers 15 residues. CDR1 and CDR2 (germline): MRHNA, SNTAGT. Trimming removed 4 bases from V and 1 base from J, with 13 bases in between. In DNA form, the CDR3 reads TGTGCCAGCAGTGTGCAGGCCGGGGGGAACACTGAAGCTTTCTTT. As protein: CASSVQAGGNTEAFF.

CDR3 amino acids: CASSERGLAIYEQYF. CDR3 sequence (DNA): TGTGCCAGCAGTGAACGGGGACTAGCAATCTACGAGCAGTACTTC. The genes are TRBV6-1 and TRBJ2-7, with 9 bases that match TRBD2. The CDR3 is made up of 15 amino acids. Trimming took 2 bases from V and 3 from J; bases not matched to a gene: 5. Per the germline V gene, CDR1 is MNHNS and CDR2 is SASEGT.

V and J are TRBV7-3 and TRBJ2-7; 10 bases fit TRBD2. Losses at the gene ends were 5 bases for V and 3 bases for J; bases not matched to a gene: 10. This CDR3 spans 16 amino acids. The germline gives CDR1 SGHTA, CDR2 FQGTGA. CDR3 sequence: CASSLGVGLASYEQYF. CDR3 bases: TGTGCCAGCAGCCTAGGCGTGGGACTAGCGAGCTACGAGCAGTACTTC.

V is TRBV9 and J is TRBJ2-1; 13 bases are shared with TRBD2. Germline loops: CDR1 SGDLS, CDR2 YYNGEE. Trimming removed 3 bases from V and 10 bases from J; junction bases left unmatched: 7. The CDR3 spans 15 residues. This chain's CDR3 is CASSDGLAGAGEQFF. As DNA, the CDR3 is TGTGCCAGCAGCGACGGACTAGCGGGGGCCGGCGAGCAGTTCTTC.

This chain links TRBV7-8 with TRBJ2-5, with 9 positions matching TRBD2. Trimming at V came to 2 bases and at J to 2 bases, leaving 9 bases not matched to a gene. Germline V gene lookup returns CDR1 SGHVS and CDR2 FQNEAQ. The CDR3 loop spans 17 amino acids. The CDR3: CASSLPAGGRPQETQYF. The CDR3 coding sequence is TGTGCCAGCAGCTTACCCGCGGGGGGGAGACCACAAGAGACCCAGTACTTC.